The next 23 T cell receptor beta chains were all read from a single sample in a study of blood T cell repertoires in COVID-19. Some clones are missing from TCRdb's copy, which holds only in-frame ones; the method was immunoSEQ multiplex PCR. Among approximately 250,000 clones listed, around 85% were seen once. The sequenced sample consisted of peripheral blood. These receptors came from a woman between 55 and 75 years old with active or convalescent COVID-19.

The genes are TRBV3-1 (or the pseudogene TRBV3-2) and TRBJ2-7; D call uncertain. Germline-derived CDR1 and CDR2 are LGHDT and YNNKEL (reference sequence). Trimming cost V 0 bases and J 3 bases, with 12 bases left between them. This CDR3 has 15 amino acids. The CDR3: CASSQDQPGYYEQYF. Written as DNA, the CDR3 is TGTGCCAGCAGCCAAGATCAGCCAGGCTACTACGAGCAGTACTTC.

The CDR3: CASSLQQSHGYTF. In DNA, the CDR3 is TGTGCCAGCAGTTTACAACAGTCCCATGGCTACACCTTC. V gene TRBV28 combines with J gene TRBJ1-2; D call uncertain. Per germline, CDR1 MDHEN and CDR2 SYDVKM. This CDR3 spans 13 amino acids. The ends were cut back, 2 bases at V and 6 bases at J, with 10 bases in the middle.

The V and J genes are TRBV6-6 and TRBJ2-7; 8 bases are a match to TRBD1. The germline V gene encodes CDR1 MNHNY and CDR2 SVGAGI (reference sequence). The CDR3 sequence is 13 residues long. With 5 bases clipped from V and 6 bases from J, the junction kept 6 bases outside the gene matches. The CDR3, as DNA: TGTGCCAGCAGTACCAGGACAGGGCTCGAGCAGTACGTC. It encodes CASSTRTGLEQYV.

The chain combines TRBV7-2 with TRBJ1-1; tentatively, D is TRBD1 (6 bases). The CDR3 consists of 18 residues. Trimming cost V 0 bases and J 4 bases, with 21 bases left between them. CDR1 SGHTA and CDR2 FQGNSA come from the germline V gene. CDR3 coding DNA: TGTGCCAGCAGCTTAGCGATCGTTCAGGGGTTCGGTGGCACTGAAGCTTTCTTT. Translated: CASSLAIVQGFGGTEAFF.

The genes are TRBV15 and TRBJ1-1; TRBD1 matches at 9 bases. Trimming cost V 5 bases and J 5 bases; bases outside gene matches: 9. The length of the CDR3 is 15 residues. Germline V gene lookup returns CDR1 LNHNV and CDR2 YYDKDF (reference sequence). CDR3 in amino acids: CATSGLEDRGTEAFF. CDR3 in DNA: TGTGCCACCAGCGGATTAGAGGACAGGGGTACTGAAGCTTTCTTT.

J is TRBJ1-4 and V is TRBV4-1, with no clear D. With 4 bases removed from V and 7 bases from J, the gap between germline ends came to 13 bases. The germline V gene encodes CDR1 MGHRA and CDR2 YSYEKL. This CDR3 contains 14 residues. The CDR3 loop reads CASSPWQVTEKLFF. The CDR3 DNA is TGCGCCAGCAGCCCCTGGCAGGTGACTGAAAAACTGTTTTTT.

As regards this clone: Other DNA sequences in the same sample also yield this CDR3. This rearrangement joins TRBV5-1 to TRBJ2-1; the match to TRBD2 covers 9 bases. J lost 1 base, V lost 0 bases, and 2 bases had no gene match. Germline V lookup: CDR1 SGHRS, CDR2 YFSETQ. CDR3 length: 16 residues. CDR3 in amino acids: CASSLGSGGSYNEQFF. The CDR3 DNA sequence: TGCGCCAGCAGCTTGGGCAGCGGGGGGTCCTACAATGAGCAGTTCTTC.

The chain has TRBV6-6 and TRBJ2-2; TRBD2 agrees at 13 bases. The germline V gene encodes CDR1 MNHNY and CDR2 SVGAGI (reference sequence). Losses at the gene ends were 5 bases for V and 7 bases for J; bases not matched to a gene: 16. The CDR3 has 19 amino acids. This CDR3 reads CASSRQSYGTSGTGGELFF. DNA for the CDR3: TGTGCCAGCAGTCGGCAAAGTTACGGGACTAGCGGGACCGGCGGGGAGCTGTTTTTT.

The chain couples TRBV11-2 to TRBJ2-1; maybe TRBD2 (5 bases). This CDR3 contains 15 residues. In germline, CDR1 is SGHAT, CDR2 FQNNGV. Trimming cost V 4 bases and J 3 bases, with 13 bases left between them. CDR3 bases: TGTGCCAGCAGCTCCGAGGGAAAGAACTACAATGAGCAGTTCTTC. This encodes CASSSEGKNYNEQFF.

This chain uses TRBV2 with TRBJ2-5, with 11 bases lining up with TRBD1. CDR3 length: 16 amino acids. Germline-derived CDR1 and CDR2 are SNHLY and FYNNEI. J gave up 2 bases and V 6 bases, and 8 bases lay outside the gene matches. The CDR3 DNA sequence: TGTGCCAGCAGGGGGACAGGGGGTGGACGGCAAGAGACCCAGTACTTC. This codes for CASRGTGGGRQETQYF. Supplemented by reference TRBV2 and TRBJ2-5, the full variable domain reads EPEVTQTPSHQVTQMGQEVILRCVPISNHLYFYWYRQILGQKVEFLVSFYNNEISEKSEIFDDQFSVERPDGSNFTLKIRSTKLEDSAMYFCASRGTGGGRQETQYFGPGTRLLVL.

This chain uses TRBV7-9 with TRBJ1-3; D is unresolved. CDR3 length: 17 amino acids. Per germline, CDR1 SEHNR and CDR2 FQNEAQ (reference sequence). The V end was cut by 1 base, the J end by 4 bases, with 17 bases between. DNA of the CDR3: TGTGCCAGCAGCTTAGTCTCGACGGGGAGGGTCGGAAACACCATATATTTT. Translating gives CASSLVSTGRVGNTIYF.

This chain links TRBV2 with TRBJ2-1; TRBD1 aligns across 11 bases. CDR1 and CDR2 (germline): SNHLY, FYNNEI. This CDR3 is built from 14 residues. V lost 6 bases to trimming and J lost 6 bases; unmatched junction nucleotides: 4. DNA of the CDR3: TGTGCCAGCAGGGGTGGACAGGGGGCCAATGAGCAGTTCTTC. Protein sequence: CASRGGQGANEQFF.

The chain has TRBV7-2 and TRBJ1-2; D possibly corresponds to TRBD1 (5 bases). CDR3 size: 14 residues. V lost 1 base, J lost 7 bases, and 13 bases lay in between. Germline loops: CDR1 SGHTA, CDR2 FQGNSA. The chain's CDR3 is CASSLESQGGGYTF. Here the CDR3 DNA reads TGTGCCAGCAGCTTAGAATCGCAGGGAGGTGGCTACACCTTC.

This clone was picked up a small number of times. The chain is built from TRBV28 and TRBJ1-3, with a possible D match to TRBD1 (6 bases). The V end was cut by 3 bases, the J end by 0 bases, with 12 bases between. CDR3 length: 16 amino acids. Germline CDR1 and CDR2: MDHEN and SYDVKM. This chain's CDR3 is CASSFNRDVSGNTIYF. The CDR3, as DNA: TGTGCCAGCAGTTTTAACAGGGACGTCTCTGGAAACACCATATATTTT.

This sequence joins TRBV6-5 and TRBJ2-5, with TRBD2 matching over 9 bases. This CDR3 spans 15 amino acids. Germline V gives CDR1 MNHEY, CDR2 SVGAGI. Trimming took 2 bases from V and 5 from J; bases not matched to a gene: 6. The CDR3 loop is CASSYGAGGLETQYF. CDR3 DNA sequence: TGTGCCAGCAGTTACGGGGCGGGAGGGCTGGAGACCCAGTACTTC.

The rearrangement links TRBV11-2 to TRBJ2-7, with D unresolved. The CDR3 length is 13 residues. Looked up from germline, CDR1 is SGHAT and CDR2 is FQNNGV. The V and J ends lost 5 bases and 0 bases respectively, with 8 bases between them. The CDR3 nucleotides read TGTGCCAGCAGCCCGTTACACTCCTACGAGCAGTACGTC. Residues: CASSPLHSYEQYV.

This chain connects TRBV28 to TRBJ2-1; 9 nucleotides match TRBD1. Germline CDR1 and CDR2: MDHEN and SYDVKM. After removal of 7 bases from V and 4 bases from J, the junction contained 8 bases not matched to a gene. The CDR3 has 15 residues. The CDR3 bases are TGTGCCAGCACCCCTATCGGGACAGGGTACAATGAGCAGTTCTTC. Protein sequence: CASTPIGTGYNEQFF.

This clone is a singleton in its sample. V usage is TRBV4-1 and J usage is TRBJ1-2; the D is unclear. This CDR3 is built from 13 residues. V lost 0 bases and J 3 bases, leaving 5 bases between the germline ends. The germline V gene has CDR1 MGHRA and CDR2 YSYEKL. CDR3 sequence reads: CASSQDTDYGYTF. DNA of the CDR3: TGCGCCAGCAGCCAAGATACGGACTATGGCTACACCTTC.

The DNA of the CDR3 is TGCGCCAGCAGCCCATATAGGACGGGGGGTTATGAGCAGTTCTTC. Translating it yields CASSPYRTGGYEQFF. The gene calls are TRBV4-1 and TRBJ2-1, with TRBD2 identical over 7 bases. The CDR3 spans 15 residues. V trimming: 4 bases; J trimming: 8 bases; junction bases outside the gene matches: 11. Germline V gene sequence: CDR1 MGHRA, CDR2 YSYEKL.

The V and J genes are TRBV19 and TRBJ1-4, with D tentatively TRBD1 (5 bases). The germline gives CDR1 LNHDA, CDR2 SQIVND (reference sequence). The CDR3 runs to 14 residues. V lost 6 bases to trimming and J lost 6 bases, with 14 bases between them. The CDR3 region is CASSHPGVYEKLFF. In nucleotides, the CDR3 is TGTGCCAGTAGCCATCCGGGGGTGTATGAAAAACTGTTTTTT.

The chain recombines TRBV4-2 with TRBJ2-7, with 10 bases aligning to TRBD2. Germline V lookup: CDR1 LGHNA, CDR2 YNFKEQ. The V segment lost 2 bases and the J segment 6 bases; nucleotides outside the gene matches: 13. The CDR3 length is 17 residues. The CDR3 DNA sequence: TGTGCCAGCAGCCAACCTAACGAGCTAGCGGGAGAGAGCGAGCAGTACTTC. Its protein is CASSQPNELAGESEQYF.

The chain has TRBV29-1 and TRBJ2-1, with a possible D match to TRBD2 (6 bases). This CDR3 spans 15 amino acids. Germline CDR1 SQVTM, CDR2 ANQGSEA. V was shortened by 1 base and J by 9 bases, with 19 bases between the two germline ends. Here the CDR3 DNA reads TGCAGCGTTGAAGGACCCCTCCGGGGGTTAGGTGAGCAGTTCTTC. Its protein is CSVEGPLRGLGEQFF.

Notes on this clone: At one of its ends the junction is not consistent with the germline gene, which may arise from a read error. The genes are TRBV7-9 and TRBJ2-3; 8 bases fit TRBD2. This CDR3 comprises 15 residues. Germline V CDR1 and CDR2: SEHNR, FQNEAQ (reference sequence). The CDR3 reads CASSPQGVRGDRQYF. CDR3 DNA sequence: TGTGCCAGCAGCCCCCAGGGCGTGCGGGGGGATAGGCAGTATTTT.